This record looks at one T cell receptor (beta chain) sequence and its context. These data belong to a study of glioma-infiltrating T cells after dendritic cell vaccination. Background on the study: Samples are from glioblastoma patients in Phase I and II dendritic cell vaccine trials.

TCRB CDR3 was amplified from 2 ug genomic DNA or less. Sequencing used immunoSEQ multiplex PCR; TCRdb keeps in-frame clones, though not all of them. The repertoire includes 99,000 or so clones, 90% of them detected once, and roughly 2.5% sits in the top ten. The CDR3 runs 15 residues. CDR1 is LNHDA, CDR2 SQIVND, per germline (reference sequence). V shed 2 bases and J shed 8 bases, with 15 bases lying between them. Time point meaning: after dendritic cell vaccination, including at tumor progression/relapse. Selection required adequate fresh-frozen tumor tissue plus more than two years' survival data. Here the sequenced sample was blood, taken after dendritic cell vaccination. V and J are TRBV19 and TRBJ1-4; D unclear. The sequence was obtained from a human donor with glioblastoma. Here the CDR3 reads CASSIYAGSGEKLFF. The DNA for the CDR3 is TGTGCCAGTAGTATATATGCGGGGAGCGGGGAAAAACTGTTTTTT.